A single TCR beta chain is shown here with its context. The target antigen is unknown. This specimen comes from a study of T cells after yellow fever vaccination. TCRdb recomputed calls from the 5' RACE reads with MiXCR, one row per CDR3 protein. The sample carries some 400,000 distinct CDR3 sequences, around a sixth recorded once. Findings and caveats of the study: Contamination by abundant bulk-population clonotypes could be present in FACS-sorted repertoires. Weaker overall was a secondary response that nonetheless peaked faster, on day 5 versus 15.

There are 14 residues in the CDR3. The germline gives CDR1 MNHEY, CDR2 SVGEGT. V was shortened by 2 bases and J by 7 bases, with 12 bases between the two germline ends. The sample in question was PBMCs, obtained before the yellow fever booster vaccination. The TCR was taken from a man aged 18 to 35 who received the YFV17D yellow fever vaccine. The chain has TRBV6-2 or TRBV6-3 and TRBJ1-5; D perhaps matches TRBD1 (5 bases). This CDR3 is CASSYPGLRQPQHF. CDR3 in DNA: TGTGCCAGCAGTTACCCAGGGTTACGGCAGCCCCAGCATTTT.